The sequence of this T cell receptor (beta chain) was determined in a study of cytomegalovirus exposure and HLA in healthy donors. PCR was performed using 60 Vbeta and 13 Jbeta primers. TCRdb keeps only in-frame clones here, not all; method: immunoSEQ multiplex PCR. This sample's clone table lists 140,000 to 150,000 clones. Study outcomes and limitations: Some public TCRs appeared in many individuals, while most sequences were rare. What was likely a sequencing artifact was a cluster of highly shared sequence variants.

Note on this clone: Antigen: not known.

The CDR3 is 11 amino acids. The ends were cut back, 3 bases at V and 5 bases at J, with 5 bases in the middle. From germline, CDR1 is MGHDK and CDR2 SYGVNS. V and J are TRBV25-1 and TRBJ2-7, with D perhaps matching TRBD1 (5 bases). The sequence was obtained from a male donor in good health and CMV-seronegative. The sample consisted of PBMCs. DNA for the CDR3: TGTGCCAGCAGTGACAGGGACGAGCAGTACTTC. It translates to CASSDRDEQYF.